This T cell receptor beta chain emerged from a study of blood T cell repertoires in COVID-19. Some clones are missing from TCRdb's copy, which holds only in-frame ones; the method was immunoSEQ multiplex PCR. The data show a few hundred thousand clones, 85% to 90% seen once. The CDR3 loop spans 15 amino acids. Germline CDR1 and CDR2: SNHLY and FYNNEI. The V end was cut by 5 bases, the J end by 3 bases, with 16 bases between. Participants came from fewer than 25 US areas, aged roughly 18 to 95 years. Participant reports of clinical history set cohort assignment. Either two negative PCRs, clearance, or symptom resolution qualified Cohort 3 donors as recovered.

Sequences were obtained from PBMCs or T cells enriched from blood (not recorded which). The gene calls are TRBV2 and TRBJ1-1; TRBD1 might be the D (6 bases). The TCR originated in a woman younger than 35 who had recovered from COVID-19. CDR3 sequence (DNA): TGTGCCAGCAGTACCTATGGGGGCACCTACACTGAAGCTTTCTTT. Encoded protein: CASSTYGGTYTEAFF.